What follows are 25 T cell receptor beta chains derived from one specimen sequenced in a study of cytomegalovirus exposure and HLA in healthy donors. Measured with immunoSEQ multiplex PCR; TCRdb has only the in-frame clones, and not every one. Of roughly 120,000 clones listed, around 94% are singletons. The sample taken for sequencing was PBMCs. These TCRs come from a woman younger than 30 in good health and CMV-seronegative.

V usage is TRBV15 and J usage is TRBJ1-2; a weak D match, TRBD1 (5 bases). V was shortened by 0 bases and J by 4 bases, with 9 bases between the two germline ends. CDR1 is LNHNV, CDR2 YYDKDF, per germline (reference sequence). The CDR3 contains 14 residues. CDR3: CATSRDQGSYGYTF. The CDR3 coding sequence is TGTGCCACCAGCAGAGATCAGGGTTCCTATGGCTACACCTTC.

The gene calls are TRBV20-1 and TRBJ1-2; no definite D call. V was cut by 4 bases and J by 4 bases, with 7 bases left in between. This CDR3 comprises 11 residues. The germline gives CDR1 DFQATT, CDR2 SNEGSKA (reference sequence). The DNA of the CDR3 is TGCAGTGCTACTGGGCTCTATGGCTACACCTTC. The encoded protein is CSATGLYGYTF.

J is TRBJ1-5 and V is TRBV5-6; a possible D gene is TRBD1 (6 bases). CDR1 and CDR2 from the germline V gene are SGHDT and YYEEEE. The CDR3 has 14 residues. The V end was cut by 2 bases, the J end by 7 bases, with 13 bases between. The DNA of the CDR3 is TGTGCCAGCAGCTTAGGGGGGGCTGGACAGCCCCAGCATTTT. It specifies CASSLGGAGQPQHF.

The chain links TRBV27 to TRBJ2-7; possible D gene TRBD2, 6 bases. The V end was cut by 6 bases, the J end by 2 bases, with 14 bases between. The CDR3 length is 14 residues. The germline gives CDR1 MNHEY, CDR2 SMNVEV (reference sequence). In DNA, the CDR3 is TGTGCCAGCAGCCCCTGGGGCGGGGCCTACGAGCAGTACTTC. This gives the protein CASSPWGGAYEQYF.

This chain uses TRBV19 with TRBJ1-2; D is ambiguous. With 0 bases removed from V and 8 bases from J, the gap between germline ends came to 13 bases. The CDR3 has 14 residues. Germline CDR1 and CDR2: LNHDA and SQIVND (reference sequence). CDR3 sequence reads: CASSIDHGLRGYTF. The CDR3 coding sequence is TGTGCCAGTAGTATAGATCATGGGCTCCGGGGCTACACCTTC.

The chain employs TRBV4-1 and TRBJ1-2, with a weak D call TRBD1 (6 bases). Germline lookup yields CDR1 MGHRA and CDR2 YSYEKL. V dropped 6 bases and J dropped 2 bases, with 16 bases sitting between them. The CDR3 is made up of 15 amino acids. This chain's CDR3 is CASRPLGHINYGYTF. CDR3 DNA sequence: TGCGCCAGCAGACCTCTGGGACACATCAACTATGGCTACACCTTC.

J is TRBJ1-5 and V is TRBV19, with 7 positions matching TRBD1. V lost 5 bases to trimming and J lost 7 bases; unmatched junction nucleotides: 8. This CDR3 spans 14 amino acids. Germline V gene sequence: CDR1 LNHDA, CDR2 SQIVND (reference sequence). CDR3 bases: TGTGCCAGTAGTGTCGCACAGGGGAACCAGCCCCAGCATTTT. Amino acid sequence: CASSVAQGNQPQHF.

J is TRBJ1-1 and V is TRBV18, with 7 positions matching TRBD1. This CDR3 is built from 15 residues. Germline-derived CDR1 and CDR2 are KGHSH and LQKENI. Trimming removed 7 bases from V and 0 bases from J; junction bases left unmatched: 8. The CDR3 loop is CASYSSGTVNTEAFF. Written as DNA, the CDR3 is TGTGCCAGCTACTCATCGGGGACAGTGAACACTGAAGCTTTCTTT.

The chain's CDR3 is CASSPRQGTSYEQYF. The DNA of the CDR3 is TGCGCCAGCAGCCCTAGACAGGGGACATCCTACGAGCAGTACTTC. The chain links TRBV5-1 to TRBJ2-7, with 8 bases matching TRBD1. The germline gives CDR1 SGHRS, CDR2 YFSETQ. Trimming removed 4 bases from V and 1 base from J; junction bases left unmatched: 7. The CDR3 is made up of 15 amino acids.

The V call is TRBV5-4, the J call TRBJ2-3; 10 bases fit TRBD2. The germline CDR1 and CDR2 sequences are SGHNT and YYREEE (reference sequence). There are 16 residues in the CDR3. J lost 2 bases, V lost 4 bases, and 7 bases had no gene match. CDR3 sequence (DNA): TGTGCCAGCAGCATTGTAGCGGGAGGTCCCACAGATACGCAGTATTTT. This sequence encodes CASSIVAGGPTDTQYF. The full variable domain, completed using reference TRBV5-4 and TRBJ2-3, is ETGVTQSPTHLIKTRGQQVTLRCSSQSGHNTVSWYQQALGQGPQFIFQYYREEENGRGNFPPRFSGLQFPNYSSELNVNALELDDSALYLCASSIVAGGPTDTQYFGPGTRLTVL.

V is TRBV7-2 and J is TRBJ2-1, with D unclear. The length of the CDR3 is 13 residues. From germline, CDR1 is SGHTA and CDR2 FQGNSA. The germline V and J ends were trimmed by 1 base and 8 bases, with 9 bases remaining between them. In nucleotides, the CDR3 is TGTGCCAGCAGCTTAGATGTCCTCGATGAGCAGTTCTTC. It specifies CASSLDVLDEQFF.

V and J are TRBV28 and TRBJ1-1, with 7 bases aligning to TRBD1. This CDR3 is 15 amino acids long. V gave up 2 bases and J gave up 6 bases; unmatched junction bases: 9. Germline CDR1 reads MDHEN; CDR2 reads SYDVKM. The CDR3 DNA follows: TGTGCCAGCAGTTTAACCGGGACAGCTTTAGCTGAAGCTTTCTTT. This translates into CASSLTGTALAEAFF.

The chain recombines TRBV6-6 with TRBJ1-2; 7 nucleotides line up with TRBD1. From germline, CDR1 is MNHNY and CDR2 SVGAGI (reference sequence). The CDR3 is 14 residues long. V was pared by 0 bases and J by 8 bases, with 6 bases of the junction left unmatched. CDR3 coding DNA: TGTGCCAGCAGTTACTCGTCCCAGGGGGAAGGCTACACCTTC. It translates to CASSYSSQGEGYTF.

The chain couples TRBV28 to TRBJ1-2, with D maybe TRBD1 (5 bases). The CDR3 loop spans 12 amino acids. V dropped 2 bases and J dropped 5 bases, with 6 bases sitting between them. In germline, CDR1 is MDHEN, CDR2 SYDVKM. The CDR3, as DNA: TGTGCCAGCAGTTTAGGGGGGTATGGCTACACCTTC. Its translation: CASSLGGYGYTF.

V usage is TRBV9 and J usage is TRBJ2-6; D gene uncertain. This CDR3 contains 16 residues. Germline values: CDR1 SGDLS, CDR2 YYNGEE. Trimming shortened V by 2 bases and J by 0 bases, and 9 bases separated the two germline ends. CDR3 DNA sequence: TGTGCCAGCAGCGTTGGCCATCCCTCTGGGGCCAACGTCCTGACTTTC. This translates into CASSVGHPSGANVLTF. Full variable domain (rest looked up from reference TRBV9 and TRBJ2-6): DSGVTQTPKHLITATGQRVTLRCSPRSGDLSVYWYQQSLDQGLQFLIQYYNGEERAKGNILERFSAQQFPDLHSELNLSSLELGDSALYFCASSVGHPSGANVLTFGAGSRLTVL.

The chain links TRBV28 to TRBJ2-1; tentatively, D is TRBD2 (6 bases). Looked up from germline, CDR1 is MDHEN and CDR2 is SYDVKM. V lost 4 bases and J lost 5, with 12 bases in between. The CDR3 is 14 residues long. Here the CDR3 reads CASSWARLDNEQFF. The CDR3 region has the DNA TGTGCCAGCAGTTGGGCCCGACTAGACAATGAGCAGTTCTTC.

The V call is TRBV10-3, the J call TRBJ2-5; D remains ambiguous. With 2 bases removed from V and 2 bases from J, the gap between germline ends came to 6 bases. This CDR3 spans 13 amino acids. Germline loops: CDR1 ENHRY, CDR2 SYGVKD. In nucleotides, the CDR3 is TGTGCCATCAGTGAGGGGCCACAAGAGACCCAGTACTTC. Translating gives CAISEGPQETQYF.

V gene TRBV9 combines with J gene TRBJ1-3, with D perhaps matching TRBD1 (6 bases). CDR1 is SGDLS, CDR2 YYNGEE, per germline. V was cut by 4 bases and J by 4 bases, with 18 bases left in between. The CDR3 has 16 residues. The CDR3 reads CASSPSSRGQGNTIYF. In DNA, the CDR3 is TGTGCCAGCAGCCCCTCGTCGCGGGGGCAAGGAAACACCATATATTTT. The full variable domain, rest sourced from reference TRBV9 and TRBJ1-3, is DSGVTQTPKHLITATGQRVTLRCSPRSGDLSVYWYQQSLDQGLQFLIQYYNGEERAKGNILERFSAQQFPDLHSELNLSSLELGDSALYFCASSPSSRGQGNTIYFGEGSWLTVV.

V usage is TRBV28 and J usage is TRBJ2-2; D is perhaps TRBD1 (6 bases). Between the trimmed V and J ends, which lost 3 bases and 6 bases, there was a span of 14 bases. This CDR3 spans 15 amino acids. Germline V gives CDR1 MDHEN, CDR2 SYDVKM. The CDR3 protein is CASSFARGIPGELFF. CDR3 nucleotide sequence: TGTGCCAGCAGTTTTGCCAGGGGTATCCCCGGGGAGCTGTTTTTT.

The chain couples TRBV28 to TRBJ1-2; 7 bases agree with TRBD1. The trim removed 5 bases at V and 0 bases at J, leaving 3 bases unmatched. The CDR3 is 14 amino acids. The germline V gene has CDR1 MDHEN and CDR2 SYDVKM. CDR3 region: CASSRQGPNYGYTF. DNA for the CDR3: TGTGCCAGCAGTCGACAGGGACCTAACTATGGCTACACCTTC.

The J gene is TRBJ1-6, the V gene TRBV6-5; possibly TRBD1 for D (6 bases). The germline V and J ends were trimmed by 0 bases and 9 bases, with 12 bases remaining between them. This CDR3 region has 15 residues. The V gene's germline CDR1 is MNHEY and CDR2 SVGAGI. The CDR3 loop reads CASSYSGGRGSPLHF. CDR3 in DNA: TGTGCCAGCAGTTACTCAGGGGGTCGGGGTTCACCCCTCCACTTT.

The V call is TRBV10-1, the J call TRBJ2-2; weak D call: TRBD1 (5 bases). This CDR3 contains 16 residues. In germline, CDR1 is WNHNN, CDR2 SYGVQD (reference sequence). V shed 0 bases and J shed 6 bases, with 14 bases lying between them. CDR3 nucleotides: TGCGCCAGCAGTGAGTCAGGGGTTAAATCAGCCGGGGAGCTGTTTTTT. Translation: CASSESGVKSAGELFF.

The rearrangement links TRBV7-8 to TRBJ2-2; perhaps TRBD2 as D (6 bases). The germline CDR1 and CDR2 sequences are SGHVS and FQNEAQ. This CDR3 has 15 residues. V was clipped by 5 bases and J by 1 base, with 11 bases between them. The CDR3: CASSLIAVNTGELFF. The DNA for the CDR3 is TGTGCCAGCAGCCTAATAGCGGTGAACACCGGGGAGCTGTTTTTT.

The CDR3 bases are TGTGCCAGTAGTCCCCCTCGCGGGGGATATGGAAACACCATATATTTT. Translating it yields CASSPPRGGYGNTIYF. The chain joins TRBV19 to TRBJ1-3; perhaps TRBD1 as D (5 bases). Trimming took off 5 bases at V and 3 bases at J, with 17 bases between the two ends. This CDR3 is built from 16 residues. The V gene's germline CDR1 is LNHDA and CDR2 SQIVND (reference sequence). Supplemented by reference TRBV19 and TRBJ1-3, the full variable domain reads DGGITQSPKYLFRKEGQNVTLSCEQNLNHDAMYWYRQDPGQGLRLIYYSQIVNDFQKGDIAEGYSVSREKKESFPLTVTSAQKNPTAFYLCASSPPRGGYGNTIYFGEGSWLTVV.

This chain links TRBV6-1 with TRBJ2-1, with D unclear. From germline, CDR1 is MNHNS and CDR2 SASEGT. The CDR3 contains 12 residues. Trimming removed 2 bases at V and 6 bases at J, with 5 bases between. The DNA of the CDR3 is TGTGCCAGCAGTGAATTCATCAATGAGCAGTTCTTC. Protein sequence: CASSEFINEQFF.